The 25 T cell receptor beta chains below come from one sample, sequenced in a study of blood T cells in healthy people across ages. A second PCR, run for roughly 7 to 12 cycles, used a sample-barcoded 5' primer plus a J-beta primer mix. One entry per CDR3 protein results from TCRdb running MiXCR on the 5' RACE reads. The data hold fewer than 2,000,000 distinct CDR3 sequences, with around 36% observed a single time. The sample comprised blood. These receptors were obtained from a woman aged 25 to 39 in good health.

The chain recombines TRBV9 with TRBJ1-1; no reliable D call. The V end lost 0 bases, the J end lost 1 base, and 7 bases lay between the germline ends. The length of the CDR3 is 14 residues. Germline assignment: CDR1 SGDLS and CDR2 YYNGEE. This chain's CDR3 is CASSVVRTNTEAFF. DNA for the CDR3: TGTGCCAGCAGCGTAGTACGGACGAACACTGAAGCTTTCTTT.

This clonotype was counted many times. The V and J genes are TRBV5-1 and TRBJ1-4, with D maybe TRBD1 (5 bases). The CDR3 is made up of 13 amino acids. Deletions cut 6 bases from V and 3 bases from J, with 9 bases between. The germline V gene has CDR1 SGHRS and CDR2 YFSETQ. CDR3: CASKKGPNEKLFF. The CDR3 DNA is TGCGCCAGCAAGAAGGGACCTAATGAAAAACTGTTTTTT.

The J gene is TRBJ1-3, the V gene TRBV9; D unresolved. V lost 0 bases to trimming and J lost 0 bases, with 10 bases between them. The CDR3 totals 16 residues. Germline values: CDR1 SGDLS, CDR2 YYNGEE. CDR3 coding DNA: TGTGCCAGCAGCGTAGATCCAGGCCTCTCTGGAAACACCATATATTTT. Its translation: CASSVDPGLSGNTIYF.

This clonotype was observed a few times. This chain joins TRBV20-1 and TRBJ1-2; D uncertain. The CDR3 is 14 residues long. The V gene's germline CDR1 is DFQATT and CDR2 SNEGSKA (reference sequence). Trimming removed 0 bases at V and 2 bases at J, with 10 bases between. DNA of the CDR3: TGCAGTGCTAGAGAATGGGCAGAAAACTATGGCTACACCTTC. Protein product: CSAREWAENYGYTF.

A note on this clonotype: A much larger clone is a single base away; this may be a read error. In this CDR3 the conserved last residue, phenylalanine or tryptophan, is missing, so a read error is likely. The chain employs TRBV12-3 or TRBV12-4 and TRBJ1-2; D uncertain. The CDR3 loop spans 12 amino acids. V lost 3 bases and J 7 bases, leaving 9 bases between the germline ends. The CDR3 sequence: CASSLGTSGYTV. As DNA, the CDR3 is TGTGCCAGCAGTTTGGGAACAAGTGGCTACACCGTC.

This clonotype was counted a single time. The genes are TRBV18 and TRBJ2-7; D uncertain. The germline V gene encodes CDR1 KGHSH and CDR2 LQKENI. The CDR3 totals 14 residues. Trimming removed 1 base from V and 2 bases from J, with 9 bases in between. The CDR3 bases are TGTGCCAGCTCACCACAGGGTGCCCCCTACGAGCAGTACTTC. Its translation: CASSPQGAPYEQYF.

This clonotype occurred a few times. The chain employs TRBV4-1 and TRBJ1-2; D is possibly TRBD1 (6 bases). Trimming cost V 0 bases and J 6 bases, with 17 bases left between them. CDR3 length equals 16 residues. Germline values: CDR1 MGHRA, CDR2 YSYEKL. The CDR3 here is CASSQDFVGGLNGYTF. CDR3 in DNA: TGCGCCAGCAGCCAAGATTTCGTAGGGGGTTTGAATGGCTACACCTTC.

The chain has TRBV5-1 and TRBJ1-1; 9 nucleotides match TRBD1. Trimming removed 3 bases from V and 5 bases from J; junction bases left unmatched: 11. The CDR3 is 16 residues long. Looked up from germline, CDR1 is SGHRS and CDR2 is YFSETQ. CDR3 in amino acids: CASSSPGQGPRTEAFF. DNA of the CDR3: TGCGCCAGCAGCTCGCCGGGACAGGGCCCAAGGACTGAAGCTTTCTTT.

This clonotype was picked up a small number of times. This chain joins TRBV29-1 and TRBJ1-2, with D perhaps TRBD1 (5 bases). CDR3 length equals 11 residues. Germline V CDR1 and CDR2: SQVTM, ANQGSEA. V was pared by 6 bases and J by 3 bases, with 8 bases between. The CDR3: CSVTQDYGYTF. In nucleotides, the CDR3 is TGCAGCGTGACACAGGACTATGGCTACACCTTC. Variable domain in full (rest from reference TRBV29-1 and TRBJ1-2): SAVISQKPSRDICQRGTSLTIQCQVDSQVTMMFWYRQQPGQSLTLIATANQGSEATYESGFVIDKFPISRPNLTFSTLTVSNMSPEDSSIYLCSVTQDYGYTFGSGTRLTVV.

The chain joins TRBV4-1 to TRBJ2-5; TRBD1 agrees at 7 bases. The DNA end lines up better with TRBJ2-7; the J call may be wrong. Per germline, CDR1 MGHRA and CDR2 YSYEKL. The CDR3 totals 12 residues. The CDR3: CASSMGQYEQYF. DNA of the CDR3: TGCGCCAGCAGCATGGGACAGTACGAGCAGTACTTC.

Remarks on this clonotype: This may come from a read error, since a much larger clone is one base off. As the CDR3 is not closed by the conserved phenylalanine or tryptophan, this likely results from a read error. V is TRBV12-3 or TRBV12-4 and J is TRBJ2-6; D remains ambiguous. The CDR3 totals 13 residues. V was shortened by 3 bases and J by 3 bases, with 3 bases between the two germline ends. The CDR3 region has the DNA TGTGCCAGCAGTTTGCGTGGGGCCAACGTCCTGACTGTC. The encoded protein is CASSLRGANVLTV.

The chain employs TRBV3-1 and TRBJ2-5; 13 bases fit TRBD2. The CDR3 runs 16 residues. The J segment lost 5 bases and the V segment lost 3 bases, leaving 6 bases of the junction unmatched. Per germline, CDR1 LGHDT and CDR2 YNNKEL (reference sequence). The CDR3 DNA is TGTGCCAGCAGCCATCGGACTAGCGGGAGCCGGGAGACCCAGTACTTC. Translating it yields CASSHRTSGSRETQYF.

This chain uses TRBV3-1 with TRBJ2-1; maybe TRBD2 (6 bases). Germline-derived CDR1 and CDR2 are LGHDT and YNNKEL (reference sequence). V was trimmed by 4 bases and J by 0 bases, leaving 16 bases between them. The CDR3 extends over 17 amino acids. The CDR3 nucleotides read TGTGCCAGCAGCCCACCTAGCGTCTATCGCTCCTACAATGAGCAGTTCTTC. It encodes CASSPPSVYRSYNEQFF.

V gene TRBV9 combines with J gene TRBJ2-6, with D perhaps matching TRBD1 or TRBD2 (5 bases each). The CDR3 has 15 residues. Germline V gene lookup returns CDR1 SGDLS and CDR2 YYNGEE. V was trimmed by 6 bases and J by 3 bases, leaving 13 bases between them. In DNA form, the CDR3 reads TGTGCCAGCACCCTGAGGGGCGGTGGGGCCAACGTCCTGACTTTC. This gives the protein CASTLRGGGANVLTF.

This clonotype was observed a handful of times. V usage is TRBV20-1 and J usage is TRBJ1-4, with 8 bases that match TRBD1. The germline CDR1 and CDR2 sequences are DFQATT and SNEGSKA (reference sequence). The trim removed 3 bases at V and 8 bases at J, leaving 11 bases unmatched. This CDR3 is 15 amino acids long. CDR3: CSARTGEGLGEKLFF. In DNA form, the CDR3 reads TGCAGTGCTAGGACAGGGGAGGGTCTAGGAGAAAAACTGTTTTTT.

The genes are TRBV6-5 and TRBJ2-5, with D possibly being TRBD1 or TRBD2 (7 bases each). Germline CDR1 and CDR2: MNHEY and SVGAGI. Trimming left V 8 bases short and J 4 bases short, with 14 bases between. This CDR3 is 13 amino acids long. The CDR3 here is CASGRGEGETQYF. DNA for the CDR3: TGTGCCAGCGGCAGGGGGGAGGGAGAGACCCAGTACTTC.

CDR3 sequence: CASSVGHSYEQYF. CDR3 sequence (DNA): TGTGCCAGCAGCGTAGGGCATAGCTACGAGCAGTACTTC. The J gene is TRBJ2-7, the V gene TRBV9; no clear D. Germline V gene data show CDR1 as SGDLS and CDR2 as YYNGEE. CDR3 length equals 13 residues. V dropped 0 bases and J dropped 3 bases, with 7 bases sitting between them.

CDR3 region: CASSYGGTSSYEQYF. The CDR3 DNA reads as TGTGCCAGCAGTTACGGCGGGACATCCTCCTACGAGCAGTACTTC. The rearrangement uses TRBV6-5 and TRBJ2-7; D is possibly TRBD1 or TRBD2 (6 bases each). CDR1 is MNHEY, CDR2 SVGAGI, per germline. The length of the CDR3 is 15 residues. V lost 2 bases and J lost 0, with 11 bases in between.

The chain links TRBV7-9 to TRBJ1-1; D ambiguous. Germline assignment: CDR1 SEHNR and CDR2 FQNEAQ (reference sequence). The V end was cut by 7 bases, the J end by 4 bases, with 13 bases between. The CDR3 covers 13 residues. This CDR3 is CASTEPDGTEAFF. Here the CDR3 DNA reads TGTGCCAGCACCGAACCGGATGGCACTGAAGCTTTCTTT.

This chain joins TRBV7-2 and TRBJ2-3, with unresolved D. Germline V gene data show CDR1 as SGHTA and CDR2 as FQGNSA. With 3 bases removed from V and 2 bases from J, the gap between germline ends came to 9 bases. The CDR3 extends over 14 amino acids. In nucleotides, the CDR3 is TGTGCCAGCAGCTTCGGGCTATACACAGATACGCAGTATTTT. This gives the protein CASSFGLYTDTQYF. Based on the CDR3 plus reference TRBV7-2 and TRBJ2-3, the full variable domain is GAGVSQSPSNKVTEKGKDVELRCDPISGHTALYWYRQSLGQGLEFLIYFQGNSAPDKSGLPSDRFSAERTGGSVSTLTIQRTQQEDSAVYLCASSFGLYTDTQYFGPGTRLTVL.

The chain employs TRBV20-1 and TRBJ2-1; D remains ambiguous. In germline, CDR1 is DFQATT, CDR2 SNEGSKA (reference sequence). The CDR3 totals 17 residues. With 0 bases removed from V and 1 base from J, the gap between germline ends came to 16 bases. CDR3 amino acids: CSARDQGRVKSYNEQFF. For the CDR3, the DNA is TGCAGTGCTAGAGATCAAGGACGGGTCAAATCCTACAATGAGCAGTTCTTC.

A few counts support this clonotype. The chain joins TRBV4-1 to TRBJ2-1; D is tentatively TRBD1 or TRBD2 (6 bases each). V was shortened by 2 bases and J by 5 bases, with 16 bases between the two germline ends. Looked up from germline, CDR1 is MGHRA and CDR2 is YSYEKL. This CDR3 comprises 16 residues. In DNA, the CDR3 is TGCGCCAGCAGCCAACATCCGGGGGCGGAAAACAATGAGCAGTTCTTC. Its protein is CASSQHPGAENNEQFF.

The chain combines TRBV20-1 with TRBJ2-1; 10 bases fit TRBD2. Germline lookup yields CDR1 DFQATT and CDR2 SNEGSKA (reference sequence). The CDR3 covers 15 residues. The CDR3 loop reads CRGHGGTSDYNEQFF. DNA for the CDR3: TGCAGGGGACACGGCGGGACTAGCGACTACAATGAGCAGTTCTTC.

The chain is built from TRBV6-6 and TRBJ2-5; D remains unclear. The V gene lost 6 bases and the J gene lost 4 bases, with 12 bases spanning the gap. Germline V gene sequence: CDR1 MNHNY, CDR2 SVGAGI (reference sequence). This CDR3 has 13 amino acids. This chain's CDR3 is CASSIRLVETQYF. CDR3 coding DNA: TGTGCCAGCAGCATCCGACTGGTAGAGACCCAGTACTTC.

This clonotype was counted only a few times. The genes are TRBV11-1 and TRBJ2-5; D perhaps matches TRBD2 (6 bases). The tail of the sequence fits TRBJ2-7 better, so the J call may be wrong. The CDR3 runs to 16 residues. Germline-derived CDR1 and CDR2 are SGHAT and FQDESV (reference sequence). CDR3 nucleotides: TGTGCCAGCAGCTCCTCGAGAGGGACTTCGACATACGAGCAGTACTTC. Encoded protein: CASSSSRGTSTYEQYF.